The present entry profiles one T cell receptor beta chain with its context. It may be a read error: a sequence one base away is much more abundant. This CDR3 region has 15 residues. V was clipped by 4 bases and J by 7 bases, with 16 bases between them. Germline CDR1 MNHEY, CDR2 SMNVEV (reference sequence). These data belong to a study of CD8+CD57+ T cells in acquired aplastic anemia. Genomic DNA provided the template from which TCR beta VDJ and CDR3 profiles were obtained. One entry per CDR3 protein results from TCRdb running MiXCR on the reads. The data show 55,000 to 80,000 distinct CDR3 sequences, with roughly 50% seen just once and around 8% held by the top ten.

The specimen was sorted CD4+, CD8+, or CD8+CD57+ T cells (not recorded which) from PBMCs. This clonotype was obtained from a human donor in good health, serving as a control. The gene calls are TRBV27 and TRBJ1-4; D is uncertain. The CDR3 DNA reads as TGTGCCAGCAGTTCGGACGGGGTAGGAAGTGAAAAACTGTTTTTT. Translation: CASSSDGVGSEKLFF.